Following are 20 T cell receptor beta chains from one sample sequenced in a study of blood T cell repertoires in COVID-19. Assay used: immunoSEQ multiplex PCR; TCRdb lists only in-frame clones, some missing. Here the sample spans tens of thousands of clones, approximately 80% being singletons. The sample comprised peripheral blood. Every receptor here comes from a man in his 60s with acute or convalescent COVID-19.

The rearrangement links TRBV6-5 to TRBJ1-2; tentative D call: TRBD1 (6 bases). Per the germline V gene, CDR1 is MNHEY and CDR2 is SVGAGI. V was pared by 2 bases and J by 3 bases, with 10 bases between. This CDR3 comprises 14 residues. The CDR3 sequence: CASSYPGQDYGYTF. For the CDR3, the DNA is TGTGCCAGCAGTTACCCGGGACAAGACTATGGCTACACCTTC.

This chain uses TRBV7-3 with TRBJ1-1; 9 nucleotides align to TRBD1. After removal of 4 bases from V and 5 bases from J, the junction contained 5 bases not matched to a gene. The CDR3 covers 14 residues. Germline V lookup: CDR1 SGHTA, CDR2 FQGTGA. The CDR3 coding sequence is TGTGCCAGCAGCTCGACAGGGGGGAGGACTGAAGCTTTCTTT. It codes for CASSSTGGRTEAFF.

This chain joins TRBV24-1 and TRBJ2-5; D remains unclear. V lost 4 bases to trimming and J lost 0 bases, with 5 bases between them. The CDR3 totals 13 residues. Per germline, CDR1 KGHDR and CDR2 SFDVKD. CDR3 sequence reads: CATSEANQETQYF. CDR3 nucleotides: TGTGCCACCAGTGAGGCAAACCAAGAGACCCAGTACTTC.

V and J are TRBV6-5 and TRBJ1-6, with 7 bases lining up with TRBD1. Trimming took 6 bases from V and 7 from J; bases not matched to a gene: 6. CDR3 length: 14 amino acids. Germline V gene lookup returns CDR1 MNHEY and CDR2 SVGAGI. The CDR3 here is CASRGDSYNSPLHF. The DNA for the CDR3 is TGTGCCAGCAGGGGGGACAGTTACAATTCACCCCTCCACTTT.

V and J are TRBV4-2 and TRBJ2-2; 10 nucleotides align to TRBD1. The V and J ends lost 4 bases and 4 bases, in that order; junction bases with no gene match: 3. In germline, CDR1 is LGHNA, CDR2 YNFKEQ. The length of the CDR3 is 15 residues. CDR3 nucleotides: TGTGCCAGCAGCCGACAGGGGGCCAGCACCGGGGAGCTGTTTTTT. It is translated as CASSRQGASTGELFF.

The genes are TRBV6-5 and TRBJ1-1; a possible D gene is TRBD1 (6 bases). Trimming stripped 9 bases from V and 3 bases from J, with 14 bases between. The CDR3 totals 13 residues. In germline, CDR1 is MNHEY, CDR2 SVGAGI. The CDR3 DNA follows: TGTGCCAGTAACAGGGTCGGGGACACTGAAGCTTTCTTT. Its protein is CASNRVGDTEAFF.

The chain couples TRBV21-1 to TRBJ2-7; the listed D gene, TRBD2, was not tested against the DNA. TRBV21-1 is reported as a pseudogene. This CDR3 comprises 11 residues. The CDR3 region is CASSKSDEQYF. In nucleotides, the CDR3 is TGTGCCAGCAGCAAATCGGACGAGCAGTACTTC.

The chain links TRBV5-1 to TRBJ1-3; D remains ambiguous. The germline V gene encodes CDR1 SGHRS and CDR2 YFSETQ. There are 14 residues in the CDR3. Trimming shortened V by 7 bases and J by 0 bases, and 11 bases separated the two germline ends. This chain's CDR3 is CASSAASSGNTIYF. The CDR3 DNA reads TGCGCCAGCTCGGCGGCCAGCTCTGGAAACACCATATATTTT.

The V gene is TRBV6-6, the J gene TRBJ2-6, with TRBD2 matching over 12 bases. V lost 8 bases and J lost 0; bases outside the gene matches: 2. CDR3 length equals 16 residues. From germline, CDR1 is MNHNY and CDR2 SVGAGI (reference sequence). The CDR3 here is CASGLAGNSGANVLTF. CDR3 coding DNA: TGTGCCAGCGGACTAGCGGGGAACTCTGGGGCCAACGTCCTGACTTTC.

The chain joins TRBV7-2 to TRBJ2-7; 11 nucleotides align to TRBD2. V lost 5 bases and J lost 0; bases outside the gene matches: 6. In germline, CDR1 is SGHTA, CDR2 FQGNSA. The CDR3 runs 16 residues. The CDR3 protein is CASSRSTSGGSYEQYF. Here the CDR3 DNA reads TGTGCCAGCAGCCGTAGCACTAGCGGGGGCTCCTACGAGCAGTACTTC. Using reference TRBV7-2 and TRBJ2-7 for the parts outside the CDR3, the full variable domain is GAGVSQSPSNKVTEKGKDVELRCDPISGHTALYWYRQSLGQGLEFLIYFQGNSAPDKSGLPSDRFSAERTGGSVSTLTIQRTQQEDSAVYLCASSRSTSGGSYEQYFGPGTRLTVT.

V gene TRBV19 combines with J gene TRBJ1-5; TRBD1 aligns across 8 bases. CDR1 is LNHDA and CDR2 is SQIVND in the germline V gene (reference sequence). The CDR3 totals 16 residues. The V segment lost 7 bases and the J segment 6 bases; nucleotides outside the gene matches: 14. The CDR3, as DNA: TGTGCCAGTACTGGACAGGGCGGGGGCTTTGGTCAGCCCCAGCATTTT. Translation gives CASTGQGGGFGQPQHF. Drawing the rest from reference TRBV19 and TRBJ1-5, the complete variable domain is DGGITQSPKYLFRKEGQNVTLSCEQNLNHDAMYWYRQDPGQGLRLIYYSQIVNDFQKGDIAEGYSVSREKKESFPLTVTSAQKNPTAFYLCASTGQGGGFGQPQHFGDGTRLSIL.

CDR3 region: CASSPTSGASYEQYF. CDR3 coding DNA: TGTGCCAGCAGCCCGACATCTGGTGCCTCCTACGAGCAGTACTTC. The rearrangement joins TRBV7-9 to TRBJ2-7; D remains unclear. The germline V and J ends were trimmed by 5 bases and 0 bases, with 14 bases remaining between them. CDR3 length: 15 amino acids. Per germline, CDR1 SEHNR and CDR2 FQNEAQ (reference sequence).

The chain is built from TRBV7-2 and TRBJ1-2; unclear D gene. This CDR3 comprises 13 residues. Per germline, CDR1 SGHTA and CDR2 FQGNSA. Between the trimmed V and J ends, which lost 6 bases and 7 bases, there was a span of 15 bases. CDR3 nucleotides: TGTGCCAGCAGTACTAGTGGAGATTTTGGCTACACCTTC. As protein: CASSTSGDFGYTF.

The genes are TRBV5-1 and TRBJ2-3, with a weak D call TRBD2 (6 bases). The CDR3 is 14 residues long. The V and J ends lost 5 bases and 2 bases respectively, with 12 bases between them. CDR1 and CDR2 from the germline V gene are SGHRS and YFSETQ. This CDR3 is CASRSGEYTDTQYF. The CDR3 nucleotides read TGCGCCAGCAGATCGGGGGAATACACAGATACGCAGTATTTT.

The CDR3 is CASSLPGFEGYTF. Written as DNA, the CDR3 is TGTGCCAGCAGTTTACCAGGGTTTGAGGGCTACACCTTC. V gene TRBV11-2 combines with J gene TRBJ1-2, with D possibly matching TRBD1 (5 bases). This CDR3 region has 13 residues. V was trimmed by 6 bases and J by 8 bases, leaving 16 bases between them. Per the germline V gene, CDR1 is SGHAT and CDR2 is FQNNGV.

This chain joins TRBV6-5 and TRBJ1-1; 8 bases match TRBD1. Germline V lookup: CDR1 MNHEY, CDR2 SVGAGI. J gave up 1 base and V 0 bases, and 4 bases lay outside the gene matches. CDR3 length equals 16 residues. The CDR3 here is CASSYSMGTGNTEAFF. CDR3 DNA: TGTGCCAGCAGTTACTCGATGGGGACAGGGAACACTGAAGCTTTCTTT.

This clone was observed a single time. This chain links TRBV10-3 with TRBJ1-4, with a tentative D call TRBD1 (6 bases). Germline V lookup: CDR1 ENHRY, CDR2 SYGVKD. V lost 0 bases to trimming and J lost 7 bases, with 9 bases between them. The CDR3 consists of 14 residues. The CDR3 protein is CAISESKQGEKLFF. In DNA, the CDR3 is TGTGCCATCAGTGAGTCGAAACAGGGTGAAAAACTGTTTTTT.

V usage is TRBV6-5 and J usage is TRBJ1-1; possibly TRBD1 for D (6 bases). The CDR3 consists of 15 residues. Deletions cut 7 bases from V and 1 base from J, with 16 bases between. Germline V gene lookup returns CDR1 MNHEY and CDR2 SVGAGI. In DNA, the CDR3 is TGTGCCAGCAAAAACGGGGGGGCGGAGAACACTGAAGCTTTCTTT. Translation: CASKNGGAENTEAFF.

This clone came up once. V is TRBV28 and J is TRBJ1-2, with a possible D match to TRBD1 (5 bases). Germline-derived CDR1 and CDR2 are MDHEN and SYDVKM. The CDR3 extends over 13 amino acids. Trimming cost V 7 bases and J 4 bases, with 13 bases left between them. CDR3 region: CASKGAWVYGYTF. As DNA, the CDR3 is TGTGCCAGCAAAGGGGCTTGGGTCTATGGCTACACCTTC.

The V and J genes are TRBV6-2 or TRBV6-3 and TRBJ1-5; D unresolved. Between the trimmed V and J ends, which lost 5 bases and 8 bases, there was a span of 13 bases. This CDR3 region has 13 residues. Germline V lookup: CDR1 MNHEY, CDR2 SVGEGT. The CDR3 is CASSRGFREPQHF. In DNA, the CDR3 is TGTGCCAGCAGTCGAGGGTTCCGGGAGCCCCAGCATTTT.